This T cell receptor beta chain is drawn from a study of CD8+CD57+ T cells in acquired aplastic anemia. Study-wide background: Sorting CD4+ and CD8+ cells gave DNA averaging 3.2 ug. Study results and limitations: Researchers report that some 31 CD8+ CDR3 sequences appeared in both patients and controls. Between the patient and control groups, CD8+ Simpson's diversity did not differ significantly.

Germline values: CDR1 MNHNS, CDR2 SASEGT. The V segment lost 4 bases and the J segment 7 bases; nucleotides outside the gene matches: 9. The CDR3 is made up of 15 amino acids. Patients sequenced had flow cytometry evidence of CD8+CD57+ cell expansion. Profiling that covered TCR beta VDJ and CDR3 relied on genomic DNA as its template. TCRdb passed the reads through MiXCR, listing each CDR3 protein once. Of some 170,000 distinct CDR3 sequences in the sample, around 48% are singletons; the top ten hold more than 0.85%. This clonotype was observed many times. Its specificity is unknown. The rearrangement links TRBV6-1 to TRBJ2-1; TRBD1 agrees at 8 bases. The origin of this receptor is a human donor with aplastic anemia. The sample was sorted CD4+, CD8+, or CD8+CD57+ T cells (not recorded which) from PBMCs. The CDR3 loop is CASSATGERLNEQFF. CDR3 DNA sequence: TGTGCCAGCAGTGCGACAGGGGAGAGGTTGAATGAGCAGTTCTTC.